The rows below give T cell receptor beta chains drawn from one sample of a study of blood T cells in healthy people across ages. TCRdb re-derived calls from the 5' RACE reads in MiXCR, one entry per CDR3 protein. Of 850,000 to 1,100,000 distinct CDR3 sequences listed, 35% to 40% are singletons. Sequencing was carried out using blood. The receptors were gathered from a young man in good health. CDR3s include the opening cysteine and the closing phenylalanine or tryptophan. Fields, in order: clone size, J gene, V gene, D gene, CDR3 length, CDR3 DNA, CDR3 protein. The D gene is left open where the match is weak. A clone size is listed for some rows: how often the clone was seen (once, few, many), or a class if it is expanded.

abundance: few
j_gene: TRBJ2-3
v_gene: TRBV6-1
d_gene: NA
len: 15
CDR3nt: TGTGCCAGCAGTGAAGTGGGGGGTCCCACAGATACGCAGTATTTT
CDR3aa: CASSEVGGPTDTQYF

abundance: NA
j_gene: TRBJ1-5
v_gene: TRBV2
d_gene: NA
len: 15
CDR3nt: TGTGCCAGCAGTGACAGGGAATATAGCAATCAGCCCCAGCATTTT
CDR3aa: CASSDREYSNQPQHF

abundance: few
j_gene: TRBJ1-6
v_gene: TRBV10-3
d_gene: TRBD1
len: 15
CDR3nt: TGTGCCATCACCCCAGGGGGGGTCAGGGGCTCACCCCTCCACTTT
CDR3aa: CAITPGGVRGSPLHF

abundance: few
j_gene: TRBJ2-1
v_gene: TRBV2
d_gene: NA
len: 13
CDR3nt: TGTGCCAGCAGTGACAGGGATCACAATGAGCAGTTCTTC
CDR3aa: CASSDRDHNEQFF

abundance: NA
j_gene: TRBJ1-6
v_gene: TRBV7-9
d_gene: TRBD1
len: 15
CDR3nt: TGTGCCAGCTTCTTAAAGACAGGGGCGGGATCACCCCTCCACTTT
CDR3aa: CASFLKTGAGSPLHF

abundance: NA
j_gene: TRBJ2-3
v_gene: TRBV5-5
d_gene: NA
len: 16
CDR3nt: TGTGCCAGCAGCCTGGCCGGGTATTTGAACACAGATACGCAGTATTTT
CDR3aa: CASSLAGYLNTDTQYF

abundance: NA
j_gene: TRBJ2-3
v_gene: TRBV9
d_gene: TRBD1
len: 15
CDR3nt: TGTGCCAGCAGCCAAGAGGGACAGCTCACAGATACGCAGTATTTT
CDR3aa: CASSQEGQLTDTQYF

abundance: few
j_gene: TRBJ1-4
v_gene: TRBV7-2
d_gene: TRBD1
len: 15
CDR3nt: TGTGCCAGCAGCCCCTACAGGGGTCGTAATGAAAAACTGTTTTTT
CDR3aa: CASSPYRGRNEKLFF

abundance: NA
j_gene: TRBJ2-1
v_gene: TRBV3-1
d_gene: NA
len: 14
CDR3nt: TGTGCCAGCACCTTAGGGGTACAGGAAAATGAGCAGTTCTTC
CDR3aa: CASTLGVQENEQFF

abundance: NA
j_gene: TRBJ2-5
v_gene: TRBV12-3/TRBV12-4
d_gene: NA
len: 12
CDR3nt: TGTGCCAGCAACCTATACTACAATGAGCAGTACTTC
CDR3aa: CASNLYYNEQYF

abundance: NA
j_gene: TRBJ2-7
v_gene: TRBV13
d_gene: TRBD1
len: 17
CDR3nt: TGTGCCAGCAGCTCAACGGACGGAGGACAGGGAACGTACGAGCAGTACTTC
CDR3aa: CASSSTDGGQGTYEQYF

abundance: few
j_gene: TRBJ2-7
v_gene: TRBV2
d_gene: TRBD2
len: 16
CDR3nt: TGTGCCAGCACGCTACCGGGACTAGCGGAATCTTACGAGCAGTACTTC
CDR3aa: CASTLPGLAESYEQYF

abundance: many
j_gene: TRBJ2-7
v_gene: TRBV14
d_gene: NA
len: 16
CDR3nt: TGTGCCAGCAGCCCTACGGGGGACATTCAGGGCCACGAGCAGTACTTC
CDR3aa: CASSPTGDIQGHEQYF

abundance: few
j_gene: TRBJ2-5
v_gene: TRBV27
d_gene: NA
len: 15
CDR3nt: TGTGCCAGCAGTTTATTCCCCTTGGGGGGAGAGACCCAGTACTTC
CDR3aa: CASSLFPLGGETQYF

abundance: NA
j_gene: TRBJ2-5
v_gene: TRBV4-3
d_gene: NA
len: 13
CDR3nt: TGCGCCAGCAGCCAAGATATAGCGGTAGGGCAGTACTTC
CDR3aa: CASSQDIAVGQYF

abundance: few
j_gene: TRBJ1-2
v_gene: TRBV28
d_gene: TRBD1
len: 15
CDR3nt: TGTGCCAGCAGTTACCTCGACAGGGGTTCGCACGGCTACACCTTC
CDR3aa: CASSYLDRGSHGYTF

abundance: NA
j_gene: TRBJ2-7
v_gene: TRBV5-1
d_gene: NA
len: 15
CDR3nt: TGCGCCAGCAGCTTTCTTACAGACCGCTCCTACGAGCAGTACTTC
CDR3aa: CASSFLTDRSYEQYF

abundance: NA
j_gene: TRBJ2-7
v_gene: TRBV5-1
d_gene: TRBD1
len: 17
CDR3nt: TGCGCCAGCAGCGCGGGCAGGGGGCGCGTTTCCGACTACGAGCAGTACTTC
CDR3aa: CASSAGRGRVSDYEQYF

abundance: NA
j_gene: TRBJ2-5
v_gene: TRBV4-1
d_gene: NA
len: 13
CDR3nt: TGCGCCAGCAGCCAAGATACCCAGGGACCCCCGTACTTC
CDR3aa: CASSQDTQGPPYF

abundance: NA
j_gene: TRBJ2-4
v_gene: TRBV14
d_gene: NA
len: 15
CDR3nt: TGTGCCAGCAGCCTTCAGGGGGGCGGCAAAAACATTCAGTACTTC
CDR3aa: CASSLQGGGKNIQYF

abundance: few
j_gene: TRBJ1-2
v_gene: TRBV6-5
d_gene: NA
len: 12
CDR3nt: TGTGCCAGCAGTCAATCCCGGGGTGGCTACACCTTC
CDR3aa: CASSQSRGGYTF

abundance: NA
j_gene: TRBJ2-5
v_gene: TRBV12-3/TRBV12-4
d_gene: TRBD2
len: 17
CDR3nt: TGTGCCAGCAGTAGACCCTCTAGCGGGGGGTTCCAAGAGACCCAGTACTTC
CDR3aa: CASSRPSSGGFQETQYF

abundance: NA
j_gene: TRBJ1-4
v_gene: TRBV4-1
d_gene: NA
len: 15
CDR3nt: TGCGCCAGCAGCCAAAGCGAGGGGACGAGTAAAAAACTGTTTTTT
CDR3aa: CASSQSEGTSKKLFF

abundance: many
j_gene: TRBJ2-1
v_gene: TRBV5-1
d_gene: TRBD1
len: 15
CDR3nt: TGCGCCAGCAGCTTGGGACAGGGAGACTACAATGAGCAGTTCTTC
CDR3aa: CASSLGQGDYNEQFF

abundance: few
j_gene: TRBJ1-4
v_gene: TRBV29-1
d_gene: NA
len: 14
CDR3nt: TGCAGCGTCGGGGGGGAGTCCGTTAATGAAAAACTGTTTTTT
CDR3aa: CSVGGESVNEKLFF

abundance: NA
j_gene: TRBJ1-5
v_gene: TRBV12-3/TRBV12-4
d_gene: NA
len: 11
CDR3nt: TGTGCCAGCGGCGCGGGGGGGCCCCAGCATTTT
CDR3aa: CASGAGGPQHF

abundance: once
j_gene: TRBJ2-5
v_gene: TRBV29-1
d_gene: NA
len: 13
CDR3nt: TGCAGCGTTGTGTTAGGGGTCCAAGAGACCCAGTACTTC
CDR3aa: CSVVLGVQETQYF

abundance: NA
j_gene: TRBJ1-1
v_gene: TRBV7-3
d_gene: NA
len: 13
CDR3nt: TGTGCCAGCAGCTTAAGGGTTGGGGGTGAAGCTTTCTTT
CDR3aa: CASSLRVGGEAFF

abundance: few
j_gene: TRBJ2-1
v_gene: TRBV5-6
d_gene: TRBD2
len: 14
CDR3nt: TGTGCCAGCACCGGACTAGCGGGGAAAAATGAGCAGTTCTTC
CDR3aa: CASTGLAGKNEQFF

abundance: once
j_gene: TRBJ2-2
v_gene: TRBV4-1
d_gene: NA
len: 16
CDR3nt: TGCGCCAGCAGCCAAGGAGCGGCAGGGACCACCGGGGAGCTGTTTTTT
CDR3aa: CASSQGAAGTTGELFF

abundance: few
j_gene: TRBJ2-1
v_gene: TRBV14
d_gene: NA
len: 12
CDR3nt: TGTGCCAACAGCCGTCTTGGGGATGAGCAGTTCTTC
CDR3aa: CANSRLGDEQFF

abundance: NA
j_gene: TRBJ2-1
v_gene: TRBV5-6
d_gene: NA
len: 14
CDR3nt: TGTGCCAGCAGCTTAGAGGAGGCGTACAATGAGCAGTTCTTC
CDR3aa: CASSLEEAYNEQFF

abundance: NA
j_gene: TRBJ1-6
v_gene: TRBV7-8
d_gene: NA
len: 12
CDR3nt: TGTGCCAGCAGCATGACGAATTCACCCCTCCACTTT
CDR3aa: CASSMTNSPLHF

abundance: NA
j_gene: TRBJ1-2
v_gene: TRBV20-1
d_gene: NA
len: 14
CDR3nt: TGCAGTGCGCTTAAGAGAAGTCCCAACTATGGCTACACCTTC
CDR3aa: CSALKRSPNYGYTF

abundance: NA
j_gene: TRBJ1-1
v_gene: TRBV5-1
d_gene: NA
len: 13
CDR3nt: TGCGCCAGCAGTTTACAGGACTACACTGAAGCTTTCTTT
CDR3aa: CASSLQDYTEAFF

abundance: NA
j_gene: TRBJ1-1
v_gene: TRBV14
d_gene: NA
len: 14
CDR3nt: TGTGCCAGCAGCCCACGCCGAAGGGGCACTGAAGCTTTCTTT
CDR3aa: CASSPRRRGTEAFF

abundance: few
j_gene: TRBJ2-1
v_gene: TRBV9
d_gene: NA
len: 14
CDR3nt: TGTGCCAGCATCCTAGCCCCCCACTACAATGAGCAGTTCTTC
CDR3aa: CASILAPHYNEQFF

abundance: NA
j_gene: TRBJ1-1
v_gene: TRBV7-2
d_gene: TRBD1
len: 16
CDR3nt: TGTGCCAGCAGCTTAGCTTCGACAGGGGAAGCCACTGAAGCTTTCTTT
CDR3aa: CASSLASTGEATEAFF

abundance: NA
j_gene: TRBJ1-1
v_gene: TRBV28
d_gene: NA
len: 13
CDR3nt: TGTGCCACAAGACCAACCACGAACACTGAAGCTTTCTTT
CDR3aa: CATRPTTNTEAFF